Listed here are 22 T cell receptor beta chains from one sample, sequenced in a study of T cell repertoires in cytomegalovirus infection. TCRdb re-derived calls from the reads in MiXCR, one entry per CDR3 protein. The table includes hundreds of thousands of distinct CDR3 sequences, about a third detected once. These receptors have no identified antigens. Sequencing used cultured CD8+ T cells from PBMCs, obtained from culture after CMV antigen stimulation. The source of these receptors is a human donor in good health (CMV status not recorded). Some clones in this sample may be carry-over from other donors' samples.

The sample holds a few counts of this clonotype. The genes are TRBV27 and TRBJ1-1; D gene ambiguous. The CDR3 length is 13 residues. CDR1 is MNHEY and CDR2 is SMNVEV in the germline V gene (reference sequence). Trimming stripped 6 bases from V and 4 bases from J, with 12 bases between. The CDR3 DNA reads TGTGCCAGCAGATTCGGGGTGGTCACTGAAGCTTTCTTT. Protein sequence: CASRFGVVTEAFF.

The chain links TRBV12-3 or TRBV12-4 to TRBJ2-7, with D maybe TRBD2 (6 bases). The CDR3 totals 13 residues. Deletions cut 6 bases from V and 4 bases from J, with 13 bases between. The chain's CDR3 is CASSRGILYEQYV. The CDR3 coding sequence is TGTGCCAGCAGCCGCGGGATCTTATACGAGCAGTACGTC.

The V and J genes are TRBV18 and TRBJ2-1, with unresolved D. Trimming shortened V by 0 bases and J by 0 bases, and 9 bases separated the two germline ends. CDR3 length: 16 residues. The germline CDR1 and CDR2 sequences are KGHSH and LQKENI. The CDR3 nucleotides are TGTGCCAGCTCACCACCGGAGCGTAGCTCCTACAATGAGCAGTTCTTC. Protein: CASSPPERSSYNEQFF.

At least ten counts were recorded for this clonotype. CDR3 DNA sequence: TGTGCCAGCAGCCAGAGGGGGGGAAGCAATCAGCCCCAGCATTTT. Translating it yields CASSQRGGSNQPQHF. The rearrangement uses TRBV6-6 and TRBJ1-5, with D possibly matching TRBD1 (6 bases). Germline values: CDR1 MNHNY, CDR2 SVGAGI (reference sequence). This CDR3 region has 15 residues. V was shortened by 6 bases and J by 1 base, with 13 bases between the two germline ends.

Regarding this clonotype: A junction end diverges from the germline sequence, so it may reflect a read error. V is TRBV7-3 and J is TRBJ2-1; 7 nucleotides agree with TRBD1. Germline V gene lookup returns CDR1 SGHTA and CDR2 FQGTGA. This CDR3 is 15 amino acids long. The CDR3 nucleotides are TGTGTCAGCCAGGGGGACGCCTATCTCGACAATGAGCAGTTCTTC. Protein: CVSQGDAYLDNEQFF.

In nucleotides, the CDR3 is TGTGCCAGCAGCTCGTCCGGGACAGGGGGCTCTGGGGCCAACGTCCTGACTTTC. This encodes CASSSSGTGGSGANVLTF. The rearrangement uses TRBV7-9 and TRBJ2-6, with TRBD1 matching over 11 bases. The length of the CDR3 is 18 residues. CDR1 and CDR2 (germline): SEHNR, FQNEAQ (reference sequence). V shed 4 bases and J 0 bases; nucleotides not matched to a gene: 5.

The chain has TRBV28 and TRBJ2-7; the match to TRBD1 covers 7 bases. The CDR3 loop spans 16 amino acids. In germline, CDR1 is MDHEN, CDR2 SYDVKM. Here the CDR3 DNA reads TGTGTCAGCAGGGATCGGGACAGCAAGAGCTCCTACGAGCAGTACGTC. This codes for CVSRDRDSKSSYEQYV.

This clonotype was observed at least ten times. The genes are TRBV7-9 and TRBJ2-3, with D possibly TRBD2 on 5 matching bases. The CDR3 has 14 residues. The germline V gene encodes CDR1 SEHNR and CDR2 FQNEAQ (reference sequence). V lost 2 bases, J lost 2 bases, and 8 bases lay in between. Here the CDR3 DNA reads TGTGCCAGCAGCTTACAGAGGGCCACAGATACGCAGTATTTT. It codes for CASSLQRATDTQYF.

This clonotype was seen a single time. This may be a read error: a much more frequent sequence differs by one nucleotide. This chain links TRBV7-8 with TRBJ1-2, with unresolved D. The CDR3 has 17 residues. Germline V gene lookup returns CDR1 SGHVS and CDR2 FQNEAQ. The CDR3 DNA sequence: TGTACCAGCAGCTTAATCGGTAGAGGGATGGGCTCCTATGGCTACACCTTC. Translated, it gives CTSSLIGRGMGSYGYTF.

The genes are TRBV20-1 and TRBJ1-2; possibly TRBD1 for D (6 bases). Germline loops: CDR1 DFQATT, CDR2 SNEGSKA (reference sequence). This CDR3 region has 13 residues. CDR3 sequence: CSTPGETGPGYTF. The DNA of the CDR3 is TGCAGCACCCCCGGGGAGACAGGACCTGGCTACACCTTC.

The sample holds many counts of this clonotype. The rearrangement links TRBV19 to TRBJ1-2; possible D gene TRBD1, 5 bases. The length of the CDR3 is 15 residues. V lost 5 bases and J lost 3, with 16 bases in between. Germline lookup yields CDR1 LNHDA and CDR2 SQIVND (reference sequence). The CDR3 loop is CASSPQQAFYYGYTF. CDR3 sequence (DNA): TGTGCCAGTAGTCCCCAACAGGCCTTTTACTATGGCTACACCTTC.

The chain links TRBV24-1 to TRBJ2-2; D gene uncertain. Trimming removed 1 base at V and 4 bases at J, with 6 bases between. The CDR3 spans 14 residues. Germline V CDR1 and CDR2: KGHDR, SFDVKD. CDR3 DNA: TGTGCCACCAGTGATTTTGTGTCCACCGGGGAGCTGTTTTTT. This encodes CATSDFVSTGELFF.

Remarks on this clonotype: It may be a read error: a sequence one base away is much more abundant. The chain is built from TRBV7-9 and TRBJ2-7; D unclear. The germline CDR1 and CDR2 sequences are SEHNR and FQNEAQ (reference sequence). The ends were cut back, 3 bases at V and 5 bases at J, with 5 bases in the middle. This CDR3 contains 11 residues. The CDR3 protein is CASSLSDEQYF. The DNA for the CDR3 is TGTGCCAGCAGCTTGTCGGACGAGCAGTACTTC.

Only a few counts were recorded for this clonotype. The CDR3 DNA sequence: TGTGCCAGCAGTTTTGTCTTTGGGGGCATGAACACTGAAGCTTTCTTT. As protein: CASSFVFGGMNTEAFF. The V gene is TRBV12-3 or TRBV12-4, the J gene TRBJ1-1; D might be TRBD1 (6 bases). V was cut by 3 bases and J by 0 bases, with 14 bases left in between. The CDR3 runs to 16 residues.

The chain employs TRBV4-2 and TRBJ2-5, with D unclear. V lost 0 bases, J lost 3 bases, and 5 bases lay in between. This CDR3 is built from 13 residues. Germline V CDR1 and CDR2: LGHNA, YNFKEQ. CDR3 sequence: CASSQDNEETQYF. CDR3 DNA: TGTGCCAGCAGCCAAGACAACGAAGAGACCCAGTACTTC.

The V call is TRBV27, the J call TRBJ1-1; D perhaps matches TRBD1 (6 bases). V was clipped by 8 bases and J by 2 bases, with 18 bases between them. This CDR3 region has 15 residues. The germline gives CDR1 MNHEY, CDR2 SMNVEV (reference sequence). CDR3 DNA: TGTGCCAGCCGCCCTCTACAGGGCCTTAACACTGAAGCTTTCTTT. This gives the protein CASRPLQGLNTEAFF.

V and J are TRBV5-5 and TRBJ1-5; 9 bases are shared with TRBD1. Trimming removed 0 bases from V and 7 bases from J; junction bases left unmatched: 5. The germline gives CDR1 SGHKS, CDR2 YYEKEE (reference sequence). CDR3 length: 15 residues. The CDR3: CASSLEGQGAQPQHF. Written as DNA, the CDR3 is TGTGCCAGCAGCTTGGAGGGACAGGGTGCACAGCCCCAGCATTTT.

The genes are TRBV11-3 and TRBJ2-1; 9 bases are shared with TRBD2. Per the germline V gene, CDR1 is SGHNT and CDR2 is YENEEA. The V and J ends lost 1 base and 4 bases, in that order; junction bases with no gene match: 8. CDR3 length equals 17 residues. The CDR3 protein is CASSLGQRGAVYNEQFF. CDR3 nucleotide sequence: TGTGCCAGCAGCTTAGGACAGCGGGGGGCGGTTTACAATGAGCAGTTCTTC. The full variable domain, its missing parts supplied by reference TRBV11-3 and TRBJ2-1, is EAGVVQSPRYKIIEKKQPVAFWCNPISGHNTLYWYLQNLGQGPELLIRYENEEAVDDSQLPKDRFSAERLKGVDSTLKIQPAELGDSAVYLCASSLGQRGAVYNEQFFGPGTRLTVL.

The gene calls are TRBV12-3 or TRBV12-4 and TRBJ1-3; TRBD1 is a possible D gene (6 bases). This CDR3 region has 15 residues. The V and J ends lost 6 bases and 3 bases respectively, with 15 bases between them. The DNA for the CDR3 is TGTGCCAGCAGGGGAGAGGGGGGTGATGGAAACACCATATATTTT. Its translation: CASRGEGGDGNTIYF.

This clonotype occurred many times. The V call is TRBV6-2 or TRBV6-3, the J call TRBJ1-2; the D gene is possibly TRBD1 (6 bases). This CDR3 is built from 13 residues. Trimming left V 1 base short and J 7 bases short, with 10 bases between. Looked up from germline, CDR1 is MNHEY and CDR2 is SVGEGT. The DNA of the CDR3 is TGTGCCAGCAGTTACTACAGGGTGACTGGCTACACCTTC. Amino acids: CASSYYRVTGYTF.

This clonotype was found a few times. The CDR3 spells CASSQSGGTGQETQYF. CDR3 coding DNA: TGTGCCAGCAGCCAGAGCGGGGGGACGGGCCAAGAGACCCAGTACTTC. This sequence joins TRBV11-2 and TRBJ2-5, with TRBD2 identical over 9 bases. The CDR3 runs to 16 residues. V was clipped by 5 bases and J by 1 base; unmatched bases: 8. Germline V gives CDR1 SGHAT, CDR2 FQNNGV.

The rearrangement uses TRBV6-1 and TRBJ2-7, with TRBD2 identical over 7 bases. Germline V lookup: CDR1 MNHNS, CDR2 SASEGT. The CDR3 is 14 amino acids. The ends lost 5 bases at V and 3 bases at J; junction bases unmatched: 7. The CDR3 reads CASSYGGNRYEQYV. The CDR3 bases are TGTGCCAGCAGTTACGGGGGGAACCGCTACGAGCAGTACGTC.